This is a list of T cell receptor beta chains from one sample in a study of early T cells in non-severe SARS-CoV-2 infection. TCRdb itself ran the 5' RACE reads through MiXCR, one entry per CDR3 protein. The sample holds over 85,000 distinct CDR3 sequences, about an eighth seen once. Sequencing was done on a sample of whole blood. These receptor sequences come from an adult who was a healthcare worker with PCR-confirmed SARS-CoV-2 infection or an uninfected control (not recorded which). CDR3s leave out the opening cysteine and the closing phenylalanine or tryptophan. Only part of the rows carry a size: once, few, many, or a class if the clone is expanded.

SAPNRDLYT | TRBJ1-2 | TRBV20-1 | few
ASSQPSTGNTIY | TRBJ1-3 | TRBV4-1 | NA
ASSSAGFSNQPQH | TRBJ1-5 | TRBV7-8 | NA
TNRDRGYNEQF | TRBJ2-1 | TRBV1 | few
SARDFAGQGNYGYT | TRBJ1-2 | TRBV20-1 | NA
ASSTTHPRQETQY | TRBJ2-5 | TRBV2 | NA
ASSSTGQETQY | TRBJ2-5 | TRBV5-1 | few
ASSLEPGNIGSPLH | TRBJ1-6 | TRBV5-1 | few
ASSRDSSYEQY | TRBJ2-7 | TRBV19 | NA
ASSPGTDTDTQY | TRBJ2-3 | TRBV21-1 | many
ASSLGGRALFGNEQF | TRBJ2-1 | TRBV11-2 | many
ASSLSSRGNYGYT | TRBJ1-2 | TRBV7-9 | many
ASSPSSSGSYYNEQF | TRBJ2-1 | TRBV28 | many
SASYILAGGTYEQY | TRBJ2-7 | TRBV20-1 | many
ASSPPRGSGTYNEQF | TRBJ2-1 | TRBV28 | many